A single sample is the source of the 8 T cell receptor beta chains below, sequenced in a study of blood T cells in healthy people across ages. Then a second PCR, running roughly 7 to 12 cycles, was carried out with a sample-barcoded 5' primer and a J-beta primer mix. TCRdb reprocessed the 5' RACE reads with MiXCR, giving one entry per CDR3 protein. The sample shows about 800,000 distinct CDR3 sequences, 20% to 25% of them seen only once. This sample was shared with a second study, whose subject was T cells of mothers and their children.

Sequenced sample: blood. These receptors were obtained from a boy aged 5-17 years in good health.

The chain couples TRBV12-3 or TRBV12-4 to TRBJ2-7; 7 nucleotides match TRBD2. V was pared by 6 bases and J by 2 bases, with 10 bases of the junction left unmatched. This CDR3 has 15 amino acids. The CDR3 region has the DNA TGTGCCAGCAGCCTAACTAGCGCAAGCACCTACGAGCAGTACTTC. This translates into CASSLTSASTYEQYF.

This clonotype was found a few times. CDR3 sequence reads: CASSYRLAGGPSGANVLTF. CDR3 DNA sequence: TGTGCCAGCAGCTACCGACTAGCGGGGGGGCCTTCTGGGGCCAACGTCCTGACTTTC. This chain uses TRBV3-1 with TRBJ2-6, with 14 bases lining up with TRBD2. CDR1 and CDR2 (germline): LGHDT, YNNKEL (reference sequence). V trimming: 5 bases; J trimming: 1 base; junction bases outside the gene matches: 7. The CDR3 contains 19 residues.

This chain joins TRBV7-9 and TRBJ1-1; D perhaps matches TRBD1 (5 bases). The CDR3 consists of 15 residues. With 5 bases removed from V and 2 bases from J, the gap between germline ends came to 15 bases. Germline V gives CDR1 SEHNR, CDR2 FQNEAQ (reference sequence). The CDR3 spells CASSVGAPHNTEAFF. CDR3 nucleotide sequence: TGTGCCAGCAGCGTAGGGGCCCCCCACAACACTGAAGCTTTCTTT.

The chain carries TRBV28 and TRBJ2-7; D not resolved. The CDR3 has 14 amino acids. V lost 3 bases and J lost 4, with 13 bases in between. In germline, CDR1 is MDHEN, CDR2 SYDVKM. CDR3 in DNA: TGTGCCAGCAGTTTGGAGCCCCCGCCTTACGAGCAGTACTTC. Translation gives CASSLEPPPYEQYF.

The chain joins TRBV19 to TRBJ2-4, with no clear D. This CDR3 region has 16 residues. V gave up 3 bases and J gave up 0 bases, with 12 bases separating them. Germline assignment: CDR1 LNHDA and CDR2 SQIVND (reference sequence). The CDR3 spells CASSISDQLAKNIQYF. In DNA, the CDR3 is TGTGCCAGTAGTATTTCCGACCAACTAGCCAAAAACATTCAGTACTTC.

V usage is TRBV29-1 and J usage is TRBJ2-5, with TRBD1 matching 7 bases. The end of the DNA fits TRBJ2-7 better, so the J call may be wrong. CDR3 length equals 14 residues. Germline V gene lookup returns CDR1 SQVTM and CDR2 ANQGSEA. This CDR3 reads CSVLIRDSSYEQYF. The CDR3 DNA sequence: TGCAGCGTCCTAATCCGGGACAGCTCCTACGAGCAGTACTTC.

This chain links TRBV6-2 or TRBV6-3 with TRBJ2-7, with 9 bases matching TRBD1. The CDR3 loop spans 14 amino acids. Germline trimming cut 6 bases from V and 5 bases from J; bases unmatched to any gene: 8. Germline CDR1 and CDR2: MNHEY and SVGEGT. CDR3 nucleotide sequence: TGTGCCAGCAGCGGGACAGGGAGGAGACACGAGCAGTACTTC. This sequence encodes CASSGTGRRHEQYF.

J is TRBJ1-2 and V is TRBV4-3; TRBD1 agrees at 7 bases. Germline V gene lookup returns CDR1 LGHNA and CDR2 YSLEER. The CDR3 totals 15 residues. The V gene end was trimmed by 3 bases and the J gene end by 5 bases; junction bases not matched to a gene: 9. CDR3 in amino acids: CASSQAQGVVYGYTF. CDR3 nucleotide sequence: TGCGCCAGCAGCCAGGCCCAGGGGGTGGTGTATGGCTACACCTTC.